This T cell receptor (beta chain) came from a study of control samples from healthy donors and cancer patients. This CDR3 region has 14 residues. The V end lost 3 bases, the J end lost 8 bases, and 13 bases lay between the germline ends. Germline loops: CDR1 MNHEY, CDR2 SVGAGI. The repertoire was sequenced with immunoSEQ multiplex PCR; TCRdb's copy has only in-frame clones and lacks some. The data contain more than 95,000 clones, roughly 91% of them singletons. This TCR was recovered from a woman in her 70s in good health. Specimen: blood. This chain connects TRBV6-5 to TRBJ1-4; D is unclear. CDR3 residues: CASSYDGRGEKLFF. The CDR3 nucleotides read TGTGCCAGCAGTTATGACGGACGAGGCGAAAAACTGTTTTTT.